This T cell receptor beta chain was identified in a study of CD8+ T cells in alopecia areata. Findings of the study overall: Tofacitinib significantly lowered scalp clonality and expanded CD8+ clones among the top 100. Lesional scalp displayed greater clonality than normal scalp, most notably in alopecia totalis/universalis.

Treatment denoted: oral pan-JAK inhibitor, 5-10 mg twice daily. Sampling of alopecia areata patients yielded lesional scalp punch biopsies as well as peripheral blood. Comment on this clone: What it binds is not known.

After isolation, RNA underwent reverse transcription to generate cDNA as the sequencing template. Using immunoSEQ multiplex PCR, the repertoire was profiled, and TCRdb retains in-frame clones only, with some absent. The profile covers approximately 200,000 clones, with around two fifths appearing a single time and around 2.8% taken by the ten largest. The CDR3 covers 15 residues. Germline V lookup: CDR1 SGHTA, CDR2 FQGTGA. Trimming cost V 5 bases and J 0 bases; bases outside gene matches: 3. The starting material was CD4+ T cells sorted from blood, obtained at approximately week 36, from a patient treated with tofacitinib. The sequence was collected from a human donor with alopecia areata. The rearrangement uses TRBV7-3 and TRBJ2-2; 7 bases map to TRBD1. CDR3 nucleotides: TGTGCCAGCAGCCCAGGGGGACCGAACACCGGGGAGCTGTTTTTT. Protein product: CASSPGGPNTGELFF.